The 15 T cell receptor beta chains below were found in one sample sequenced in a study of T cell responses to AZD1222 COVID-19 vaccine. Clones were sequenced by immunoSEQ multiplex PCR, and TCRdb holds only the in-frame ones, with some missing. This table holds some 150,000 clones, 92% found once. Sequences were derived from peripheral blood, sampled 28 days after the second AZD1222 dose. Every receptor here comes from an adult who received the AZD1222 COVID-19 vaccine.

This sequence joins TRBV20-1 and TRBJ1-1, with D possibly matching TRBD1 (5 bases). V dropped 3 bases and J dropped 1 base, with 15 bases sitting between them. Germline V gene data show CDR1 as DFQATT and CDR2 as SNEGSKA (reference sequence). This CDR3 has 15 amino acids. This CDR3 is CSASGGGGWNTEAFF. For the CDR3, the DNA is TGCAGTGCTAGTGGGGGTGGGGGATGGAACACTGAAGCTTTCTTT.

The CDR3 nucleotides are TGTGCCAGTAGTATAGCGGACGGCTACTATGGCTACACCTTC. Its protein product is CASSIADGYYGYTF. The rearrangement links TRBV19 to TRBJ1-2; D is uncertain. Trimming cost V 1 base and J 3 bases, with 9 bases left between them. Germline-derived CDR1 and CDR2 are LNHDA and SQIVND (reference sequence). This CDR3 comprises 14 residues.

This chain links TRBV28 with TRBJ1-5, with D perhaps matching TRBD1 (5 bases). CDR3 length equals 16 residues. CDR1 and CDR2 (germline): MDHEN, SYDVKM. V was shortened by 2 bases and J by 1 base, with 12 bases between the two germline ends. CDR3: CASSLRGDVSNQPQHF. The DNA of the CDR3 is TGTGCCAGCAGTTTACGGGGGGATGTGAGCAATCAGCCCCAGCATTTT.

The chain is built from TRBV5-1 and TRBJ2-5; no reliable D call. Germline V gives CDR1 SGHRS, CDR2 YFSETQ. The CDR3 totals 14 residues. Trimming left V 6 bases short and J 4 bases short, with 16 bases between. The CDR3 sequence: CASMFAPPRETQYF. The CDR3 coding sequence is TGCGCCAGCATGTTTGCCCCTCCCCGAGAGACCCAGTACTTC. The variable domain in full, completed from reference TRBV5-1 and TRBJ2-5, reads KAGVTQTPRYLIKTRGQQVTLSCSPISGHRSVSWYQQTPGQGLQFLFEYFSETQRNKGNFPGRFSGRQFSNSRSEMNVSTLELGDSALYLCASMFAPPRETQYFGPGTRLLVL.

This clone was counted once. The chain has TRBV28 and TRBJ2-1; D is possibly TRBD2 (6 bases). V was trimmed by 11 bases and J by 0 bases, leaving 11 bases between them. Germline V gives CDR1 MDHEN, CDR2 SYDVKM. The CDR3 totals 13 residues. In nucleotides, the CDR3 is TGTGCCTGCGGGATACCCTCCTACAATGAGCAGTTCTTC. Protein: CACGIPSYNEQFF.

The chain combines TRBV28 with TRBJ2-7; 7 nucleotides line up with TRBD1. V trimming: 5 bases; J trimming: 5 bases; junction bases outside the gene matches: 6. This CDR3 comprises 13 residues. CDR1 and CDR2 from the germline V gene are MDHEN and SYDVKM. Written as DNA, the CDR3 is TGTGCCAGCAGTCCTGACAGGGACCACGAGCAGTACTTC. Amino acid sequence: CASSPDRDHEQYF.

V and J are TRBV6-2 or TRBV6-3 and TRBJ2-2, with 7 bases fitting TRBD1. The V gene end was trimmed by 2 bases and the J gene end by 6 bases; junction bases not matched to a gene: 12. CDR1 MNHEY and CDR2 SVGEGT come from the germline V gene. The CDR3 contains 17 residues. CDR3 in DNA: TGTGCCAGCAGTTACCCGGGACAGTCAACTGGGTCCGGGGAGCTGTTTTTT. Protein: CASSYPGQSTGSGELFF.

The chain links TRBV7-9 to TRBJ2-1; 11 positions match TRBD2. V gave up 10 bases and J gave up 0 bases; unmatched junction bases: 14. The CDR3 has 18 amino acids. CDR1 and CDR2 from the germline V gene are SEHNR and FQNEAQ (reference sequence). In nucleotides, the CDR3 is TGTGCCATCACGCCGAGGACTAGCGGGCTTAGCTCCTACAATGAGCAGTTCTTC. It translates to CAITPRTSGLSSYNEQFF.

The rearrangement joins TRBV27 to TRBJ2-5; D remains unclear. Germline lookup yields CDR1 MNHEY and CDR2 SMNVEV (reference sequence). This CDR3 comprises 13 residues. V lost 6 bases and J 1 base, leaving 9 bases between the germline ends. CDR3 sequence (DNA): TGTGCCAGCAGGTTGACGGTCCAAGAGACCCAGTACTTC. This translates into CASRLTVQETQYF.

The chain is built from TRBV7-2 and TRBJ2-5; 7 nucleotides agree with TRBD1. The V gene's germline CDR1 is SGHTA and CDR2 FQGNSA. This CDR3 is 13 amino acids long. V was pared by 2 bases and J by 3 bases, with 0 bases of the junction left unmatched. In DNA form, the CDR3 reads TGTGCCAGCAGCTTACAGGGGGAAGAGACCCAGTACTTC. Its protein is CASSLQGEETQYF.

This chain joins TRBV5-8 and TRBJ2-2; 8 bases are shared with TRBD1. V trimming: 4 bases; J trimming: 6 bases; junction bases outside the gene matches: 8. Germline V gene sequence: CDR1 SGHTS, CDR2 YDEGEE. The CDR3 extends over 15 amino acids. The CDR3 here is CASSALTGVAGELFF. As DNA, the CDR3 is TGTGCCAGCAGCGCCCTGACAGGGGTGGCCGGGGAGCTGTTTTTT.

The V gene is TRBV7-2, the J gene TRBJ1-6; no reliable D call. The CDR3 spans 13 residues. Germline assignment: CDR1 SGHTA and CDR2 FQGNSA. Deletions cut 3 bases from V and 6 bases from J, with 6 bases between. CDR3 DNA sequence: TGTGCCAGCAGCTTTAATCCTAATTCACCCCTCCACTTT. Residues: CASSFNPNSPLHF.

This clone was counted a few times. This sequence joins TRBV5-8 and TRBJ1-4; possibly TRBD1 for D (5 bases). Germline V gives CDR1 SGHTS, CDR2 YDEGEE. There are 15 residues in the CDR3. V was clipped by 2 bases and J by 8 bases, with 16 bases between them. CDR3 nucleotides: TGTGCCAGCAGCTTTCCAGGGACTGGAGAGGAAAAACTGTTTTTT. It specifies CASSFPGTGEEKLFF.

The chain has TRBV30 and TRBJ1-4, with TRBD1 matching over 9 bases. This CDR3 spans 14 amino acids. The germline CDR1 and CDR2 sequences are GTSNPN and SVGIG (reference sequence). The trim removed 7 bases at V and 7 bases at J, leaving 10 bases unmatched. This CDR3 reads CASAETGGSEKLFF. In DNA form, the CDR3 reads TGTGCCTCGGCCGAGACAGGGGGAAGTGAAAAACTGTTTTTT.

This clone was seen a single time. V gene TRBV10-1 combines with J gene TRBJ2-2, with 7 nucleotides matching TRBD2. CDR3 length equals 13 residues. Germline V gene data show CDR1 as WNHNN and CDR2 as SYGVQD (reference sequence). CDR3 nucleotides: TGCGCGACCGGGGAGGGGCAAGGCGGGGAGCTGTTTTTT. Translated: CATGEGQGGELFF.